Each of the 9 T cell receptor beta chains below was sequenced from the same sample in a study of T cells after yellow fever vaccination. TCRdb fed the 5' RACE reads into MiXCR, producing one record per CDR3 protein. The profile shows some 390,000 distinct CDR3 sequences, 6.2% of them singletons. Sequencing used PBMCs, obtained 5 days after the yellow fever booster vaccination. These receptor sequences come from a man aged 25-45 years who received the YFV17D yellow fever vaccine.

This clonotype was counted ten times or more. The V gene is TRBV6-2 or TRBV6-3, the J gene TRBJ2-7; D is possibly TRBD1 (6 bases). The CDR3 length is 13 residues. The germline gives CDR1 MNHEY, CDR2 SVGEGT. V was clipped by 2 bases and J by 4 bases, with 9 bases between them. The CDR3 nucleotides read TGTGCCAGCAGTTACGGGGACATTTACGAGCAGTACTTC. This sequence encodes CASSYGDIYEQYF.

This clonotype appeared many times. The rearrangement uses TRBV6-5 and TRBJ2-7; D uncertain. Germline V gene data show CDR1 as MNHEY and CDR2 as SVGAGI. This CDR3 is built from 14 residues. V was pared by 0 bases and J by 1 base, with 7 bases between. CDR3 bases: TGTGCCAGCAGTTACTCGGCTGGGTCCTACGAGCAGTACTTC. Residues: CASSYSAGSYEQYF.

Turning to this clonotype: At one boundary the junction diverges from the germline segment, which might be a read error. The chain joins TRBV18 to TRBJ2-1; D is unclear. CDR1 KGHSH and CDR2 LQKENI come from the germline V gene. There are 12 residues in the CDR3. CDR3 in amino acids: CASSPQAQFGDF. DNA of the CDR3: TGTGCCAGCTCACCCCAGGCCCAATTTGGGGATTTC.

In its sample, this clonotype was seen many times. This sequence joins TRBV18 and TRBJ1-5, with 7 nucleotides matching TRBD1. V was pared by 3 bases and J by 1 base, with 3 bases of the junction left unmatched. In germline, CDR1 is KGHSH, CDR2 LQKENI. The CDR3 extends over 15 amino acids. CDR3 DNA: TGTGCCAGCTCACCCATGACAGGGAGCAATCAGCCCCAGCATTTT. Residues: CASSPMTGSNQPQHF.

This clonotype has a count of ten or more. This chain links TRBV6-9 with TRBJ2-1, with 7 bases fitting TRBD2. The CDR3 length is 12 residues. From germline, CDR1 is MNHGY and CDR2 SVAAGI. Germline trimming cut 5 bases from V and 15 bases from J; bases unmatched to any gene: 10. The CDR3 nucleotides are TGTGCCAGCAGTAACCACGGGGGGAGTTTGTTCTTC. Translation: CASSNHGGSLFF.

The V call is TRBV5-1, the J call TRBJ2-1, with D tentatively TRBD2 (6 bases). Trimming took off 1 base at V and 8 bases at J, with 13 bases between the two ends. CDR1 and CDR2 from the germline V gene are SGHRS and YFSETQ. This CDR3 has 14 amino acids. The CDR3 sequence is CASSLNSGHYEQFF. The CDR3 bases are TGCGCCAGCAGCTTGAATAGCGGCCATTATGAGCAGTTCTTC. Based on the CDR3 plus reference TRBV5-1 and TRBJ2-1, the full variable domain is KAGVTQTPRYLIKTRGQQVTLSCSPISGHRSVSWYQQTPGQGLQFLFEYFSETQRNKGNFPGRFSGRQFSNSRSEMNVSTLELGDSALYLCASSLNSGHYEQFFGPGTRLTVL.

This clonotype was seen only a few times. This chain connects TRBV7-2 to TRBJ2-3; 7 nucleotides align to TRBD1. The CDR3 runs 13 residues. The germline CDR1 and CDR2 sequences are SGHTA and FQGNSA. V shed 8 bases, J shed 6 bases, and the junction held 8 bases outside the gene matches. The CDR3 region has the DNA TGTGCCAGCCGGGGACAGTCGTCGGATACGCAGTATTTT. Translating it yields CASRGQSSDTQYF.

This clonotype was recorded many times. V gene TRBV7-8 combines with J gene TRBJ2-5; 8 bases match TRBD2. The length of the CDR3 is 14 residues. The germline V gene encodes CDR1 SGHVS and CDR2 FQNEAQ. With V trimmed by 6 bases and J by 5 bases, 8 bases remained unmatched. The CDR3 DNA is TGTGCCAGCAGGTTCGGGACTAGGGGCGAGACCCAGTACTTC. It translates to CASRFGTRGETQYF.

Many counts were recorded for this clonotype. V is TRBV5-6 and J is TRBJ2-5; no firm D call. Germline V gene data show CDR1 as SGHDT and CDR2 as YYEEEE. The CDR3 runs to 14 residues. The V end lost 0 bases, the J end lost 3 bases, and 9 bases lay between the germline ends. CDR3 sequence: CASSLGSFEETQYF. CDR3 nucleotides: TGTGCCAGCAGCTTGGGCTCATTCGAAGAGACCCAGTACTTC.